These 26 T cell receptor beta chains came from one sample sequenced in a study of blood T cell repertoires in COVID-19. TCRdb's copy holds only in-frame clones and misses some; the assay was immunoSEQ multiplex PCR. Of fewer than 450,000 clones listed, almost 90% are singletons. Sequencing was carried out using peripheral blood. The source of these receptors is a woman in her 70s with COVID-19, enrolled during active disease.

This clone occurred once. The chain carries TRBV11-1 and TRBJ2-7; D is perhaps TRBD1 (6 bases). From germline, CDR1 is SGHAT and CDR2 FQDESV (reference sequence). This CDR3 spans 14 amino acids. V lost 5 bases and J lost 5, with 16 bases in between. This CDR3 reads CASSPRAGVNEQYF. The CDR3 coding sequence is TGTGCCAGCAGCCCCAGGGCAGGGGTAAACGAGCAGTACTTC.

This rearrangement joins TRBV29-1 to TRBJ1-4; no firm D call. Germline V gene sequence: CDR1 SQVTM, CDR2 ANQGSEA. The V and J ends lost 4 bases and 6 bases respectively, with 6 bases between them. This CDR3 is 11 amino acids long. The CDR3 loop is CSVAEDEKLFF. CDR3 bases: TGCAGCGTTGCCGAGGATGAAAAACTGTTTTTT.

The chain carries TRBV12-3 or TRBV12-4 and TRBJ1-1; weak D call: TRBD1 (5 bases). V was trimmed by 7 bases and J by 1 base, leaving 10 bases between them. This CDR3 is 13 amino acids long. The CDR3 is CASISGGNTEAFF. The DNA for the CDR3 is TGTGCCAGCATTTCCGGGGGGAACACTGAAGCTTTCTTT.

The sample holds one count of this clone. V is TRBV28 and J is TRBJ1-1; 9 positions match TRBD1. Per the germline V gene, CDR1 is MDHEN and CDR2 is SYDVKM. CDR3 size: 16 residues. The ends lost 8 bases at V and 8 bases at J; junction bases unmatched: 18. The CDR3 DNA reads as TGTGCCAGCGAGGGGCCCGGGACAGGGATCGGGTCCGAAGCTTTCTTT. Its translation: CASEGPGTGIGSEAFF.

This clone occurred once. The J gene is TRBJ2-1, the V gene TRBV11-2; D might be TRBD2 (5 bases). The germline gives CDR1 SGHAT, CDR2 FQNNGV. The CDR3 loop spans 15 amino acids. V lost 4 bases and J lost 0, with 10 bases in between. The CDR3, as DNA: TGTGCCAGCAGCTCGAACGGGAACTCCTACAATGAGCAGTTCTTC. This codes for CASSSNGNSYNEQFF.

The rearrangement uses TRBV12-3 or TRBV12-4 and TRBJ1-5; D call uncertain. Between the trimmed V and J ends, which lost 6 bases and 6 bases, there was a span of 9 bases. The CDR3 is 12 residues long. CDR3 protein: CASSLGGQPQHF. CDR3 in DNA: TGTGCCAGCAGCCTGGGAGGTCAGCCCCAGCATTTT.

This sequence joins TRBV28 and TRBJ1-1, with D perhaps matching TRBD1 (5 bases). Trimming pared 3 bases from V and 6 bases from J, leaving 14 bases between. The CDR3 sequence is 14 residues long. In germline, CDR1 is MDHEN, CDR2 SYDVKM. For the CDR3, the DNA is TGTGCCAGCAGTTTCTGGGGGGACCACTCTGAAGCTTTCTTT. Residues: CASSFWGDHSEAFF. Complete variable domain (other parts from reference TRBV28 and TRBJ1-1): DVKVTQSSRYLVKRTGEKVFLECVQDMDHENMFWYRQDPGLGLRLIYFSYDVKMKEKGDIPEGYSVSREKKERFSLILESASTNQTSMYLCASSFWGDHSEAFFGQGTRLTVV.

As regards this clone: Within the sample, other DNA sequences also encode this same CDR3. The rearrangement links TRBV12-3 or TRBV12-4 to TRBJ1-1; D remains ambiguous. Trimming took 6 bases from V and 5 from J, leaving 7 bases between them. CDR3 length equals 11 residues. CDR3 sequence reads: CASRGDTEAFF. The CDR3 coding sequence is TGTGCCAGCAGGGGAGATACTGAAGCTTTCTTT.

J is TRBJ1-1 and V is TRBV19; no firm D call. Germline V gene lookup returns CDR1 LNHDA and CDR2 SQIVND (reference sequence). This CDR3 is built from 14 residues. Trimming left V 3 bases short and J 10 bases short, with 18 bases between. CDR3 coding DNA: TGTGCCAGTAGTATGGGAGTGGAGTACCCTGGAGCTTTCTTT. This translates into CASSMGVEYPGAFF.

The chain carries TRBV10-2 and TRBJ1-1; the D is unclear. V lost 5 bases and J lost 0, with 7 bases in between. From germline, CDR1 is WSHSY and CDR2 SAAADI. CDR3 size: 13 residues. CDR3 in amino acids: CASSSQLNTEAFF. The CDR3 nucleotides read TGCGCCAGCAGTTCCCAGTTGAACACTGAAGCTTTCTTT.

The chain combines TRBV7-2 with TRBJ2-7; 7 nucleotides line up with TRBD1. V gave up 7 bases and J gave up 3 bases; unmatched junction bases: 9. Germline V gene data show CDR1 as SGHTA and CDR2 as FQGNSA. This CDR3 has 14 residues. CDR3 in DNA: TGTGCCAGCATGCGGACAGGAGCATACTACGAGCAGTACTTC. It specifies CASMRTGAYYEQYF. The full variable domain, in which reference TRBV7-2 and TRBJ2-7 provide the parts outside the CDR3, is GAGVSQSPSNKVTEKGKDVELRCDPISGHTALYWYRQSLGQGLEFLIYFQGNSAPDKSGLPSDRFSAERTGGSVSTLTIQRTQQEDSAVYLCASMRTGAYYEQYFGPGTRLTVT.

A few counts support this clone. This rearrangement joins TRBV19 to TRBJ1-1, with TRBD1 identical over 10 bases. J gave up 2 bases and V 4 bases, and 1 base lay outside the gene matches. The germline CDR1 and CDR2 sequences are LNHDA and SQIVND (reference sequence). The CDR3 covers 14 residues. CDR3 DNA: TGTGCCAGTAGTAGGACAGGGGGAAACACTGAAGCTTTCTTT. This translates into CASSRTGGNTEAFF.

The gene calls are TRBV11-2 and TRBJ2-7; a weak D match, TRBD2 (6 bases). With 7 bases removed from V and 3 bases from J, the gap between germline ends came to 16 bases. Germline V gives CDR1 SGHAT, CDR2 FQNNGV. This CDR3 has 14 residues. In DNA, the CDR3 is TGTGCCAGCACCTCGGACGGGGGATTCTACGAGCAGTACTTC. This sequence encodes CASTSDGGFYEQYF.

The genes are TRBV27 and TRBJ2-3; D possibly corresponds to TRBD2 (5 bases). Trimming stripped 1 base from V and 5 bases from J, with 19 bases between. Germline CDR1 and CDR2: MNHEY and SMNVEV (reference sequence). This CDR3 has 17 amino acids. The CDR3 spells CASSLFDGTRTGDTQYF. The DNA of the CDR3 is TGTGCCAGCAGTTTATTCGACGGCACGCGGACTGGAGATACGCAGTATTTT.

In nucleotides, the CDR3 is TGCAGTGCTAGTGCCTACACTGAAGCTTTCTTT. Its protein product is CSASAYTEAFF. The chain uses TRBV20-1 and TRBJ1-1; D not resolved. Per the germline V gene, CDR1 is DFQATT and CDR2 is SNEGSKA (reference sequence). This CDR3 is built from 11 residues. V was clipped by 3 bases and J by 3 bases, with 5 bases between them.

The V gene is TRBV29-1, the J gene TRBJ1-1; no clear D. The CDR3 contains 14 residues. CDR1 is SQVTM and CDR2 is ANQGSEA in the germline V gene. Trimming left V 4 bases short and J 4 bases short, with 16 bases between. CDR3 sequence (DNA): TGCAGCGTTGGAGGAGTGGGGAGTATCACTGAAGCTTTCTTT. Translated, it gives CSVGGVGSITEAFF. The entire variable domain, with the rest obtained from reference TRBV29-1 and TRBJ1-1, is as follows: SAVISQKPSRDICQRGTSLTIQCQVDSQVTMMFWYRQQPGQSLTLIATANQGSEATYESGFVIDKFPISRPNLTFSTLTVSNMSPEDSSIYLCSVGGVGSITEAFFGQGTRLTVV.

The V and J genes are TRBV9 and TRBJ2-7; D unclear. The CDR3 contains 13 residues. V lost 3 bases, J lost 2 bases, and 9 bases lay in between. Germline V CDR1 and CDR2: SGDLS, YYNGEE. CDR3 amino acids: CASSGHNPYEQYF. Here the CDR3 DNA reads TGTGCCAGCAGCGGACACAATCCCTACGAGCAGTACTTC.

The chain is built from TRBV9 and TRBJ1-6; D possibly corresponds to TRBD1 (5 bases). In germline, CDR1 is SGDLS, CDR2 YYNGEE. The CDR3 contains 14 residues. Trimming removed 0 bases from V and 6 bases from J, with 7 bases in between. CDR3 protein: CASSVEGANSPLHF. The CDR3 coding sequence is TGTGCCAGCAGCGTAGAAGGGGCTAATTCACCCCTCCACTTT.

The rearrangement joins TRBV5-6 to TRBJ1-4; D perhaps matches TRBD1 (5 bases). Trimming took 1 base from V and 6 from J, leaving 10 bases between them. Germline lookup yields CDR1 SGHDT and CDR2 YYEEEE. The CDR3 totals 14 residues. Written as DNA, the CDR3 is TGTGCCAGCAGCTTGCCGGGGGTGTATGAAAAACTGTTTTTT. This gives the protein CASSLPGVYEKLFF.

The chain combines TRBV28 with TRBJ2-7; D is perhaps TRBD2 (5 bases). In germline, CDR1 is MDHEN, CDR2 SYDVKM. Between the trimmed V and J ends, which lost 6 bases and 2 bases, there was a span of 14 bases. This CDR3 comprises 14 residues. CDR3 bases: TGTGCCAGCAGCATAGAGGGTTTTCCCTACGAGCAGTACTTC. Translating it yields CASSIEGFPYEQYF.

V is TRBV7-9 and J is TRBJ1-1; TRBD1 is a possible D gene (5 bases). CDR3 length: 14 amino acids. V was cut by 2 bases and J by 0 bases, with 7 bases left in between. Germline CDR1 is SEHNR and CDR2 is FQNEAQ (reference sequence). CDR3 coding DNA: TGTGCCAGCAGCTTAAGACAGATGAACACTGAAGCTTTCTTT. Its translation: CASSLRQMNTEAFF. The variable domain in full, completed from reference TRBV7-9 and TRBJ1-1, reads DTGVSQNPRHKITKRGQNVTFRCDPISEHNRLYWYRQTLGQGPEFLTYFQNEAQLEKSRLLSDRFSAERPKGSFSTLEIQRTEQGDSAMYLCASSLRQMNTEAFFGQGTRLTVV.

The CDR3 region is CASSNRGLGQPQHF. CDR3 bases: TGTGCCAGCAGCAACAGGGGGCTCGGTCAGCCCCAGCATTTT. The V gene is TRBV5-8, the J gene TRBJ1-5; 9 nucleotides line up with TRBD1. CDR1 SGHTS and CDR2 YDEGEE come from the germline V gene. This CDR3 spans 14 amino acids. V lost 4 bases, J lost 6 bases, and 5 bases stayed unmatched.

The V gene is TRBV9, the J gene TRBJ1-2; perhaps TRBD1 as D (5 bases). V was trimmed by 3 bases and J by 6 bases, leaving 21 bases between them. This CDR3 is built from 16 residues. Germline lookup yields CDR1 SGDLS and CDR2 YYNGEE. The CDR3 DNA reads as TGTGCCAGCAGCGCCCTCGGGGCGGGGACCAGGGATGGCTACACCTTC. The encoded protein is CASSALGAGTRDGYTF.

The gene calls are TRBV5-6 and TRBJ2-7, with TRBD2 as a possible D gene (5 bases). The V gene lost 0 bases and the J gene lost 3 bases, with 13 bases spanning the gap. Germline-derived CDR1 and CDR2 are SGHDT and YYEEEE. The CDR3 sequence is 15 residues long. CDR3: CASSLDVSGIYEQYF. In DNA form, the CDR3 reads TGTGCCAGCAGCTTGGATGTTTCGGGAATCTACGAGCAGTACTTC. The full variable domain, completed using reference TRBV5-6 and TRBJ2-7, is DAGVTQSPTHLIKTRGQQVTLRCSPKSGHDTVSWYQQALGQGPQFIFQYYEEEERQRGNFPDRFSGHQFPNYSSELNVNALLLGDSALYLCASSLDVSGIYEQYFGPGTRLTVT.

The V and J genes are TRBV29-1 and TRBJ1-3, with TRBD1 matching 10 bases. Germline values: CDR1 SQVTM, CDR2 ANQGSEA. J was trimmed by 7 bases and V by 4 bases; bases with no gene match: 1. There are 12 residues in the CDR3. The CDR3: CSVGDRGNTIYF. As DNA, the CDR3 is TGCAGCGTTGGGGACAGGGGTAACACCATATATTTT. The variable domain in full, completed from reference TRBV29-1 and TRBJ1-3, reads SAVISQKPSRDICQRGTSLTIQCQVDSQVTMMFWYRQQPGQSLTLIATANQGSEATYESGFVIDKFPISRPNLTFSTLTVSNMSPEDSSIYLCSVGDRGNTIYFGEGSWLTVV.

This rearrangement joins TRBV19 to TRBJ2-1, with a tentative D call TRBD2 (6 bases). Germline V lookup: CDR1 LNHDA, CDR2 SQIVND (reference sequence). This CDR3 is built from 16 residues. V lost 5 bases and J lost 0, with 14 bases in between. The CDR3 loop reads CASSPRGMSSYNEQFF. The DNA for the CDR3 is TGTGCCAGTAGTCCCCGGGGGATGAGCTCCTACAATGAGCAGTTCTTC.